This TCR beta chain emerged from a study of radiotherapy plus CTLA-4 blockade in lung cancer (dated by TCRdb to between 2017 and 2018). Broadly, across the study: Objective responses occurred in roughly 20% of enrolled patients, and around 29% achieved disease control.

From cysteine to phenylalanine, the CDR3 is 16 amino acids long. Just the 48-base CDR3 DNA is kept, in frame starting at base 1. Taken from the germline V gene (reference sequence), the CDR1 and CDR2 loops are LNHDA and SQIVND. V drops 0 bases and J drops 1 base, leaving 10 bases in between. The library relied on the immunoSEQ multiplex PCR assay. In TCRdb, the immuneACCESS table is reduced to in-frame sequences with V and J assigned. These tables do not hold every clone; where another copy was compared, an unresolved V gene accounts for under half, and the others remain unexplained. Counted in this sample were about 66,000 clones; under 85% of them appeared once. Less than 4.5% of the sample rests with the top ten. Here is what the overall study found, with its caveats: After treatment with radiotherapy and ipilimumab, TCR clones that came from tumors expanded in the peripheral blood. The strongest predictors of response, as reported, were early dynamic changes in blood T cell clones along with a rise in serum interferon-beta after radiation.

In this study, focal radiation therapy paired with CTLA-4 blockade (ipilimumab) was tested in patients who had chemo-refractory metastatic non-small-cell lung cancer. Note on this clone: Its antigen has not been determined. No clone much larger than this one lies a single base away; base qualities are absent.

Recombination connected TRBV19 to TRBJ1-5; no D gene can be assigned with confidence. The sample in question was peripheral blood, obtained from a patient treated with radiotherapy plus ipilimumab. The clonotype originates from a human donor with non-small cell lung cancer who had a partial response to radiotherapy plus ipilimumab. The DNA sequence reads TGTGCCAGTAGTATAGAGGCGGGGAGGAGCAATCAGCCCCAGCATTTT. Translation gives CASSIEAGRSNQPQHF.